The 7 T cell receptor beta chains below come from one sample, sequenced in a study of T-cell reconstitution after alpha-beta-depleted transplantation in children. Molecular barcoding with unique molecular identifiers was used for the TCRbeta library. TCRdb re-called the PCR reads with MiXCR, one entry per CDR3 protein. The sample shows a few hundred thousand distinct CDR3 sequences, 9.5% to 13% of them seen only once. The sequencing used PBMCs from the stem cell graft donor, collected from the stem cell graft. The receptors were gathered from a human donor who donated a stem cell graft to a child with acute myeloid leukemia.

This clonotype was detected ten times or more. The rearrangement links TRBV6-2 or TRBV6-3 to TRBJ2-5; possibly TRBD1 for D (6 bases). CDR3 length: 15 amino acids. The V gene lost 2 bases and the J gene lost 5 bases, with 15 bases spanning the gap. Germline V gives CDR1 MNHEY, CDR2 SVGEGT. The CDR3: CASSYLWTARETQYF. The CDR3, as DNA: TGTGCCAGCAGTTACCTTTGGACAGCACGCGAGACCCAGTACTTC.

The V call is TRBV27, the J call TRBJ1-6; TRBD1 is a possible D gene (6 bases). V was cut by 5 bases and J by 0 bases, with 17 bases left in between. The CDR3 is 18 residues long. Germline V lookup: CDR1 MNHEY, CDR2 SMNVEV (reference sequence). As DNA, the CDR3 is TGTGCCAGCAGTCTCCGGACAGCTCTGAGCTCCTATAATTCACCCCTCCACTTT. Translating it yields CASSLRTALSSYNSPLHF.

This chain uses TRBV20-1 with TRBJ1-5, with D tentatively TRBD1 (6 bases). The germline V and J ends were trimmed by 3 bases and 1 base, with 22 bases remaining between them. Germline CDR1 reads DFQATT; CDR2 reads SNEGSKA (reference sequence). The CDR3 runs 18 residues. As DNA, the CDR3 is TGCAGTGCTAGCGATCAGGGGAATAGTGCCTGGAGCAATCAGCCCCAGCATTTT. Amino acid sequence: CSASDQGNSAWSNQPQHF.

This clonotype has just a few counts. This chain links TRBV6-2 or TRBV6-3 with TRBJ2-3; D might be TRBD1 (6 bases). CDR1 is MNHEY and CDR2 is SVGEGT in the germline V gene. CDR3 size: 15 residues. Trimming pared 7 bases from V and 5 bases from J, leaving 19 bases between. The DNA for the CDR3 is TGTGCCAGCACTGAGCAAAGGACAGTGCTAGATACGCAGTATTTT. It yields the protein CASTEQRTVLDTQYF.

This clonotype was picked up a small number of times. The V and J genes are TRBV7-2 and TRBJ2-5; the D gene is possibly TRBD1 (6 bases). The CDR3 extends over 15 amino acids. Germline CDR1 reads SGHTA; CDR2 reads FQGNSA. Trimming took 5 bases from V and 5 from J, leaving 18 bases between them. CDR3: CASSANTGSVETQYF. CDR3 bases: TGTGCCAGCAGCGCCAACACAGGGTCGGTGGAGACCCAGTACTTC.

In this sample, this clonotype turned up many times. The V and J genes are TRBV20-1 and TRBJ2-5; D gene uncertain. The CDR3 contains 12 residues. Per germline, CDR1 DFQATT and CDR2 SNEGSKA (reference sequence). The germline V and J ends were trimmed by 3 bases and 3 bases, with 8 bases remaining between them. The DNA for the CDR3 is TGCAGTGCTAGTTGGGCGGAAGAGACCCAGTACTTC. This gives the protein CSASWAEETQYF.

This clonotype was detected ten times or more. V is TRBV18 and J is TRBJ2-7; the D is unclear. Germline loops: CDR1 KGHSH, CDR2 LQKENI. CDR3 size: 13 residues. The CDR3 DNA reads TGTGCCAGCTCACCAGGACGACTCTACGAGCAGTACGTG. As protein: CASSPGRLYEQYV.